This T cell receptor (beta chain) was captured by sequencing in a study of blood T cell repertoires in COVID-19. Study-level information: Donors in the United States, Italy and Spain gave samples during acute or convalescent COVID-19. T cells, B-cell-depleted T cells, or PBMCs provided the cDNA or gDNA that served as material.

This CDR3 contains 13 residues. The germline V gene has CDR1 LNHDA and CDR2 SQIVND (reference sequence). Germline trimming cut 5 bases from V and 1 base from J; bases unmatched to any gene: 2. Original methodology: It was from reference gene primer amplification that nucleated cell counts were estimated. Measured with immunoSEQ multiplex PCR; TCRdb has only the in-frame clones, and not every one. That table gives V, J and clone size, and the DNA gave D and trimming. Here the sample spans around 66,000 clones, roughly 77% being singletons. This chain joins TRBV19 and TRBJ2-7, with TRBD1 matching over 7 bases. The receptor comes from a human donor in a cohort sampled during active COVID-19. Specimen: peripheral blood. Here the CDR3 DNA reads TGTGCCAGTAGTGGGACAGCATCCTACGAGCAGTACTTC. Protein: CASSGTASYEQYF.